This TCR beta chain was sequenced for a study of T-cell memory formation after mild COVID-19 (dated by TCRdb to about 2021). The study in broad terms: TCR sequence clusters from the two donors were largely donor specific. T-cell clones expanding and contracting after mild COVID-19 in two donors were tracked by longitudinal TCRalpha and TCRbeta repertoire sequencing. The cohort comprised two young, previously healthy adult volunteers, one female and one male. What the authors observed across the whole study: Only two mild cases were covered by the study, and larger cohorts that include severe cases with pre-infection samples were considered necessary. Contracting CD4+ clones were found mainly in CM and EM memory subsets, while CD8+ clones were enriched in EMRA. Some responding clones were found in pre-infection memory, which suggests that pre-existing cross-reactive memory T cells took part in the SARS-CoV-2 response. Whether the second-wave clones peaking on day 37 were SARS-CoV-2 specific was not confirmed. Balanced CD4/CD8 phenotypes were observed for clones contracting from day 15 to 85, whereas a bias towards CD4+ was observed for a second wave of clones expanding from day 15 to 37.

Ficoll-Paque density gradient centrifugation was used to isolate PBMCs. TCRdb shows the sequencer as Illumina NovaSeq 6000. Using 5'RACE with constant-segment primers, TCRalpha and TCRbeta cDNA libraries were constructed, with sample barcodes and unique molecular identifiers added in the process. Trizol reagent was used to extract RNA from every sample. Library amplification was performed in two PCR steps, and a second sample barcode and Illumina TruSeq adapters were introduced in the second step. Sequencing of libraries was performed on an Illumina NovaSeq with 2 x 150 bp paired-end reads. On the study's bioinformatics: Demultiplexing of reads and collapsing into UMI-guided consensus sequences were performed with migec v1.2.7. Using mixcr v2.1.11, UMI consensuses were aligned to TRA and TRB V and J templates and then assembled into clonotypes. Expanded or contracted clonotypes were those called significant by both edgeR and NoisET, with noise models trained on biological replicates. For edgeR calls, the cutoffs were a false discovery rate-adjusted p below 0.01 and a log2 fold-change threshold of 1. As an exploratory analysis of dynamics, max-normalized trajectories of the 1000 most abundant clonotypes were examined by PCA with hierarchical clustering. Separately sequenced CD4+ and CD8+ repertoires were used to assign a CD4 or CD8 phenotype to each responding clone. TCRdb's own reprocessing of the public reads used fastp at Q25 and MiXCR and kept productive beta chains. Rows matching on CDR3 protein sequence are summarized as one entry with the most common DNA and genes. For this entry, the V and J calls and clone size follow TCRdb and not the study's own pipeline. A total of about 160,000 distinct CDR3 sequences appear in this sample, roughly a third of them only once. The ten largest clones take up around 12% of the sample.

This clonotype was detected only a few times. The specificity of this receptor is unknown. No much larger clone is present one base from it, and per-base qualities are unavailable. The TCR originated in an adult woman who had mild COVID-19 (a few samples of this study predate the infection). The sample titles of this study are shuffled in the database, so cell type and time point are left out; the donor was told from shared clones. The sequenced material came from PBMCs or a T cell subset sorted from them (not recorded which).

The encoded CDR3 is CASSLFGGEANYGYTF. The base sequence is TGTGCCAGCAGCTTATTCGGTGGGGAAGCTAACTATGGCTACACCTTC. In this chain, TRBV7-2 is recombined with TRBJ1-2; too little of a D gene remains to name it. CDR1 and CDR2 are read off the germline V gene as SGHTA and FQGNSA. Including cysteine and phenylalanine, the CDR3 has 16 amino acids. Kept here is only the CDR3 DNA, which spans 48 bases and is read in frame from base 1. Trimming takes 2 bases from V and 0 bases from J, and the germline ends sit 13 bases apart.